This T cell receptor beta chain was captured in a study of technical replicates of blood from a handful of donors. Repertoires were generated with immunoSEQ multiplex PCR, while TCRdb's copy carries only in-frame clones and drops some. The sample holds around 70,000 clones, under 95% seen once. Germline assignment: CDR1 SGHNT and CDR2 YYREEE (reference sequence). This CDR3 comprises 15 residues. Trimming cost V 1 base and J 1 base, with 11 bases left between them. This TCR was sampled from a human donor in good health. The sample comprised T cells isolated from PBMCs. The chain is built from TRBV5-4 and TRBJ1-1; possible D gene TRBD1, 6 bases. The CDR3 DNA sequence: TGTGCCAGCAGCTTGCTCGACAGGCCGAACACTGAAGCTTTCTTT. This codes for CASSLLDRPNTEAFF. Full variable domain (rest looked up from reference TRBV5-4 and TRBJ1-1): ETGVTQSPTHLIKTRGQQVTLRCSSQSGHNTVSWYQQALGQGPQFIFQYYREEENGRGNFPPRFSGLQFPNYSSELNVNALELDDSALYLCASSLLDRPNTEAFFGQGTRLTVV.